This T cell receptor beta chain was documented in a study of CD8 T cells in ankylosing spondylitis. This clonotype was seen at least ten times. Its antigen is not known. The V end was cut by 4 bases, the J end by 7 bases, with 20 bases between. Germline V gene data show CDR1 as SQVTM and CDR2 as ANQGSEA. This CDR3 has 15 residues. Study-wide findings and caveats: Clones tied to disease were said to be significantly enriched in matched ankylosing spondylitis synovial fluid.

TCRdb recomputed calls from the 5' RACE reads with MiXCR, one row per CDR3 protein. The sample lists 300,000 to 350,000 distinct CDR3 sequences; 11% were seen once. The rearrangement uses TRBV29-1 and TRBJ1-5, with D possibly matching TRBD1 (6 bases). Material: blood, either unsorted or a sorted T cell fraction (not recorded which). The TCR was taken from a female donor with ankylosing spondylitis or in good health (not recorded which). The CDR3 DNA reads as TGCAGCGTTGCCAATCGAGCAGGGGAAGGGCAGCCCCAGCATTTT. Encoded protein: CSVANRAGEGQPQHF.